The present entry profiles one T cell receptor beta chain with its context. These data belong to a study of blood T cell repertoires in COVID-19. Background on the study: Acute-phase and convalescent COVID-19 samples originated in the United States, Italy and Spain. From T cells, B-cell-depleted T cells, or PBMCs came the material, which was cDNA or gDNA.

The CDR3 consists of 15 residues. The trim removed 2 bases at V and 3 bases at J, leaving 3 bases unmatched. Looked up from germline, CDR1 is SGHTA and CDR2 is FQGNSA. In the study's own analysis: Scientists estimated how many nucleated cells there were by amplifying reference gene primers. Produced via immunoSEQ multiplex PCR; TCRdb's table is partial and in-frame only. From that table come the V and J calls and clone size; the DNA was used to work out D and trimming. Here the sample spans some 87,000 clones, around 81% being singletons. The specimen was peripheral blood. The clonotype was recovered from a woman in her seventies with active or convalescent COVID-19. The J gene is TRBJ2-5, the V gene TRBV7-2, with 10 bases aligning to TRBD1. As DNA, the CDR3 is TGTGCCAGCAGCTTACTCGGGACAGGGGAAGAGACCCAGTACTTC. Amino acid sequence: CASSLLGTGEETQYF.